The 26 T cell receptor beta chains below all came from one sample that was sequenced in a study of T cells in Graves' hyperthyroidism and ophthalmopathy. TCR beta CDR3 region amplification was performed from RNA transcripts. First-round RT-PCR with HTBI primers amplified the TCR CDR3 region. TCRdb processed the multiplex PCR reads anew with MiXCR; each CDR3 protein has one entry. The data contain about half a million distinct CDR3 sequences, about 20% of them singletons. What was sequenced was blood. All receptors derive from a man between 18 and 35 years old with Graves' hyperthyroidism.

With respect to this clonotype: A read error is possible here, since a much larger clone lies one base away. This chain connects TRBV7-9 to TRBJ1-1; the D is unclear. This CDR3 is built from 14 residues. Germline loops: CDR1 SEHNR, CDR2 FQNEAQ (reference sequence). As DNA, the CDR3 is TGTGCCAGCAGCTTTCCAGAGAGCCGCTCTGAAGCTTCCTTT. This gives the protein CASSFPESRSEASF.

In its sample, this clonotype was seen a few times. The V gene is TRBV5-6, the J gene TRBJ1-1; D gene unclear. The germline V gene encodes CDR1 SGHDT and CDR2 YYEEEE. CDR3 length: 14 residues. The ends were cut back, 4 bases at V and 0 bases at J, with 10 bases in the middle. CDR3 loop: CASSPRGVNTEAFF. CDR3 nucleotide sequence: TGTGCCAGCAGCCCCCGGGGAGTGAACACTGAAGCTTTCTTT.

At least ten counts were recorded for this clonotype. This rearrangement joins TRBV19 to TRBJ1-5, with a possible D match to TRBD1 (5 bases). Germline CDR1 is LNHDA and CDR2 is SQIVND (reference sequence). V dropped 5 bases and J dropped 6 bases, with 17 bases sitting between them. This CDR3 has 15 amino acids. CDR3 amino acids: CASSSTGYSGQPQHF. The CDR3 DNA is TGTGCCAGTAGTTCCACAGGCTATTCGGGTCAGCCCCAGCATTTT. The entire variable domain, with the rest obtained from reference TRBV19 and TRBJ1-5, is as follows: DGGITQSPKYLFRKEGQNVTLSCEQNLNHDAMYWYRQDPGQGLRLIYYSQIVNDFQKGDIAEGYSVSREKKESFPLTVTSAQKNPTAFYLCASSSTGYSGQPQHFGDGTRLSIL.

The CDR3 bases are TGTGCCAGCAGAGAGACTAGCGGGAGGTCAGATACGCAGTATTTT. This encodes CASRETSGRSDTQYF. V is TRBV6-1 and J is TRBJ2-3, with 13 nucleotides matching TRBD2. CDR1 MNHNS and CDR2 SASEGT come from the germline V gene. Germline trimming cut 6 bases from V and 4 bases from J; bases unmatched to any gene: 4. The CDR3 totals 15 residues.

The chain is built from TRBV11-3 and TRBJ2-7; either TRBD1 or TRBD2 may supply D (5 bases each). The V end was cut by 4 bases, the J end by 6 bases, with 16 bases between. Per germline, CDR1 SGHNT and CDR2 YENEEA. The CDR3 is made up of 14 amino acids. The CDR3 region has the DNA TGTGCCAGCAGCTCCCCCCCCGTGGGGGTCGAGCAGTACTTC. Protein: CASSSPPVGVEQYF.

This clonotype was observed many times. The V call is TRBV2, the J call TRBJ1-1; possible D gene TRBD1, 5 bases. V lost 8 bases to trimming and J lost 4 bases, with 17 bases between them. CDR1 SNHLY and CDR2 FYNNEI come from the germline V gene. The CDR3 is 14 residues long. CDR3 nucleotide sequence: TGTGCCAGCCGCCCAGGGATGGGAGTCACTGAAGCTTTCTTT. Amino acids: CASRPGMGVTEAFF. The whole variable domain, filled in from reference TRBV2 and TRBJ1-1, reads EPEVTQTPSHQVTQMGQEVILRCVPISNHLYFYWYRQILGQKVEFLVSFYNNEISEKSEIFDDQFSVERPDGSNFTLKIRSTKLEDSAMYFCASRPGMGVTEAFFGQGTRLTVV.

This rearrangement joins TRBV5-1 to TRBJ2-7; weak D call: TRBD2 (6 bases). This CDR3 has 14 residues. The V gene lost 0 bases and the J gene lost 2 bases, with 9 bases spanning the gap. Germline values: CDR1 SGHRS, CDR2 YFSETQ. CDR3 region: CASSLVSGAYEQYF. The CDR3 DNA reads TGCGCCAGCAGCTTGGTTAGCGGCGCCTACGAGCAGTACTTC.

The chain employs TRBV6-5 and TRBJ2-5; the match to TRBD2 covers 11 bases. There are 15 residues in the CDR3. The germline V gene has CDR1 MNHEY and CDR2 SVGAGI. Trimming took 4 bases from V and 6 from J; bases not matched to a gene: 7. This CDR3 is CASSLGLAGGQTQYF. CDR3 bases: TGTGCCAGCAGTTTAGGTCTAGCGGGGGGACAGACCCAGTACTTC.

This clonotype was observed many times. The rearrangement links TRBV24-1 to TRBJ1-2; D is perhaps TRBD1 (6 bases). Germline CDR1 and CDR2: KGHDR and SFDVKD. The V end was cut by 0 bases, the J end by 8 bases, with 9 bases between. CDR3 length: 13 amino acids. CDR3 DNA: TGTGCCACCAGTGATTTGCAGGGGTTGGGCTACACCTTC. This translates into CATSDLQGLGYTF.

This clonotype was detected only a few times. Sequence at one end of the junction differs from germline and may be a read error. The gene calls are TRBV7-7 and TRBJ2-5, with D possibly being TRBD1 (6 bases). The CDR3 covers 15 residues. Germline-derived CDR1 and CDR2 are SSHAT and FNYEAQ (reference sequence). In DNA, the CDR3 is TGTGCTAGCAGCCTCGGGACCGACGACAGGGAGACCCAGTACTTC. It specifies CASSLGTDDRETQYF.

The rearrangement links TRBV9 to TRBJ1-2, with D maybe TRBD1 (5 bases). V lost 0 bases and J lost 6, with 9 bases in between. The CDR3 runs to 13 residues. CDR1 is SGDLS, CDR2 YYNGEE, per germline. CDR3 in amino acids: CASSVAQGDGYTF. DNA for the CDR3: TGTGCCAGCAGCGTAGCCCAGGGCGATGGCTACACCTTC.

Details on this clonotype: This may stem from a read error, because a much larger clone lies one nucleotide away. The chain has TRBV7-2 and TRBJ2-7, with D maybe TRBD2 (6 bases). The CDR3 spans 15 residues. Germline CDR1 SGHTA, CDR2 FQGNSA. Trimming cost V 1 base and J 4 bases, with 14 bases left between them. CDR3 sequence (DNA): TGTGCCAGCAGCTTAGGTGGAGGGCCTTTGTACGAGCAGTACTTC. It codes for CASSLGGGPLYEQYF.

There are a few counts of this clonotype. The gene calls are TRBV20-1 and TRBJ2-7; D is possibly TRBD1 (6 bases). The CDR3 runs 12 residues. With 3 bases removed from V and 7 bases from J, the gap between germline ends came to 13 bases. Germline lookup yields CDR1 DFQATT and CDR2 SNEGSKA (reference sequence). The CDR3 DNA reads TGCAGTGCTAGGGGGGCGGTGGAGGAGCAGTACTTC. Amino acids: CSARGAVEEQYF.

The chain has TRBV28 and TRBJ1-5; TRBD1 might be the D (5 bases). V was clipped by 6 bases and J by 4 bases, with 13 bases between them. The CDR3 is made up of 14 amino acids. Germline values: CDR1 MDHEN, CDR2 SYDVKM. Written as DNA, the CDR3 is TGTGCCAGCAGGGATCACGGGGGGAATCAGCCCCAGCATTTT. Protein product: CASRDHGGNQPQHF.

This clonotype has just a few counts. The chain employs TRBV11-2 and TRBJ2-7; D perhaps matches TRBD1 (7 bases). CDR3 length equals 17 residues. V gave up 0 bases and J gave up 4 bases, with 19 bases separating them. Germline CDR1 SGHAT, CDR2 FQNNGV. The CDR3 sequence: CASSLEGAGTAVYEQYF. The CDR3 DNA sequence: TGTGCCAGCAGCTTAGAAGGGGCGGGGACAGCTGTGTACGAGCAGTACTTC.

The chain joins TRBV20-1 to TRBJ1-1; D not resolved. This CDR3 is 11 amino acids long. Germline values: CDR1 DFQATT, CDR2 SNEGSKA (reference sequence). V dropped 7 bases and J dropped 8 bases, with 14 bases sitting between them. This CDR3 is CSVRMELEAFF. DNA for the CDR3: TGCAGTGTTAGGATGGAACTCGAAGCTTTCTTT.

This clonotype came up many times. The chain combines TRBV7-6 with TRBJ2-7, with D perhaps TRBD1 (6 bases). Germline V lookup: CDR1 SGHVS, CDR2 FNYEAQ. Trimming left V 4 bases short and J 2 bases short, with 12 bases between. The CDR3 is 14 residues long. The CDR3 here is CASSSDSAAYEQYF. The DNA for the CDR3 is TGTGCCAGCAGCTCGGACAGCGCCGCCTACGAGCAGTACTTC.

This clonotype was seen at least ten times. This chain links TRBV12-3 or TRBV12-4 with TRBJ1-2, with unresolved D. V was cut by 5 bases and J by 5 bases, with 18 bases left in between. The CDR3 runs 15 residues. CDR3 region: CASSPRGQSFYGYTF. CDR3 in DNA: TGTGCCAGCAGTCCCCGAGGGCAGTCTTTTTATGGCTACACCTTC.

This clonotype occurred many times. The J gene is TRBJ1-3, the V gene TRBV13; TRBD1 matches 7 bases. Germline-derived CDR1 and CDR2 are PRHDT and FYEKMQ (reference sequence). The CDR3 extends over 14 amino acids. V lost 6 bases, J lost 2 bases, and 4 bases stayed unmatched. The CDR3 spells CASSNQGAGNTIYF. The CDR3 region has the DNA TGTGCCAGCAGTAACCAGGGGGCTGGAAACACCATATATTTT.

The V call is TRBV15, the J call TRBJ1-2; tentative D call: TRBD1 (6 bases). Germline V gene data show CDR1 as LNHNV and CDR2 as YYDKDF (reference sequence). The ends were cut back, 0 bases at V and 4 bases at J, with 21 bases in the middle. CDR3 length: 18 residues. DNA for the CDR3: TGTGCCACCAGCAGAGATCGCTCGGGACACGCCAAAGGCTATGGCTACACCTTC. Translating it yields CATSRDRSGHAKGYGYTF. The variable domain in full, with the rest retrieved from reference TRBV15 and TRBJ1-2, is DAMVIQNPRYQVTQFGKPVTLSCSQTLNHNVMYWYQQKSSQAPKLLFHYYDKDFNNEADTPDNFQSRRPNTSFCFLDIRSPGLGDTAMYLCATSRDRSGHAKGYGYTFGSGTRLTVV.

The gene calls are TRBV14 and TRBJ2-7; TRBD1 matches at 9 bases. Trimming removed 5 bases from V and 4 bases from J; junction bases left unmatched: 9. The CDR3 spans 15 residues. Germline CDR1 and CDR2: SGHDN and FVKESK. CDR3 loop: CASSSRDRVWYEQYF. The DNA of the CDR3 is TGTGCCAGCAGCTCCCGGGACAGGGTTTGGTACGAGCAGTACTTC.

This clonotype was detected ten times or more. The chain employs TRBV19 and TRBJ1-2, with D tentatively TRBD1 (5 bases). The germline V and J ends were trimmed by 3 bases and 3 bases, with 11 bases remaining between them. This CDR3 contains 14 residues. Per the germline V gene, CDR1 is LNHDA and CDR2 is SQIVND (reference sequence). In DNA form, the CDR3 reads TGTGCCAGTAGTATTTTCGAGGGGCACTATGGCTACACCTTC. It yields the protein CASSIFEGHYGYTF. The whole variable domain, filled in from reference TRBV19 and TRBJ1-2, reads DGGITQSPKYLFRKEGQNVTLSCEQNLNHDAMYWYRQDPGQGLRLIYYSQIVNDFQKGDIAEGYSVSREKKESFPLTVTSAQKNPTAFYLCASSIFEGHYGYTFGSGTRLTVV.

The chain carries TRBV7-8 and TRBJ2-2; TRBD2 aligns across 7 bases. The CDR3 consists of 18 residues. V gave up 5 bases and J gave up 3 bases; unmatched junction bases: 15. Germline CDR1 SGHVS, CDR2 FQNEAQ. DNA of the CDR3: TGTGCCAGCAGCCCTAGAATCCCGGGACTAAGTGACACCGGGGAGCTGTTTTTT. This translates into CASSPRIPGLSDTGELFF.

The chain employs TRBV11-2 and TRBJ2-2; 7 bases agree with TRBD2. CDR3 length equals 16 residues. V was pared by 5 bases and J by 1 base, with 7 bases of the junction left unmatched. Germline V CDR1 and CDR2: SGHAT, FQNNGV. The CDR3 loop is CASSLTGGQNTGELFF. CDR3 in DNA: TGTGCCAGCAGCCTCACGGGGGGTCAGAACACCGGGGAGCTGTTTTTT.

This clonotype occurred a few times. The genes are TRBV4-1 and TRBJ2-7; TRBD1 aligns across 9 bases. Germline V gives CDR1 MGHRA, CDR2 YSYEKL. Trimming took 0 bases from V and 5 from J; bases not matched to a gene: 5. The CDR3 runs 15 residues. The DNA of the CDR3 is TGCGCCAGCAGCCAAGACCCGGGACAGGGCAACGAGCAGTACTTC. It specifies CASSQDPGQGNEQYF.

This clonotype was counted many times. The chain recombines TRBV28 with TRBJ1-2; D is ambiguous. The CDR3 extends over 12 amino acids. Germline V lookup: CDR1 MDHEN, CDR2 SYDVKM. With 5 bases removed from V and 5 bases from J, the gap between germline ends came to 9 bases. CDR3: CASSDDRYGYTF. The CDR3 DNA sequence: TGTGCCAGCAGTGACGATCGGTATGGCTACACCTTC.